This T cell receptor (beta chain) is from a study of T cells after somatic rescue of genetic block (dated by TCRdb to 2018 to 2021). About the full investigation: The study assessed how robust, over the long term, a T-cell system was when the system had developed through somatic rescue of a genetic block in T-cell development.

Concerning this clone: Its antigen remains undetermined. No much larger clonotype is one base removed from it; base qualities were not supplied.

The method behind the library was the immunoSEQ multiplex PCR assay. The table was pulled from immuneACCESS by TCRdb, which kept in-frame rearrangements only. Such tables lose some clones; where checked, under half of the loss comes from unresolved V genes, and the rest has no known cause. In this sample the table shows about 67,000 clones, roughly 94% of which occur a single time. The ten largest clonotypes hold approximately 3% of the sample. V sheds 1 base and J sheds 1 base, leaving 8 bases between their ends. The CDR3 measures 14 amino acids from cysteine to phenylalanine. CDR3 DNA only is kept here, 42 bases in frame from base 1. CDR1 and CDR2, per the germline V gene, are MGHRA and YSYEKL.

The sequence derives from a man in his forties or fifties. Sequencing was carried out using peripheral blood mononuclear cells (PBMCs). The sequence is built from TRBV4-1 and TRBJ2-7; confidence is insufficient to name the D gene. DNA sequence: TGCGCCAGCAGCCAAGTCCTGGGGTCCTACGAGCAGTACTTC. Its protein is CASSQVLGSYEQYF.